The clone carrying this TCR beta chain has ten or more counts. The antigen remains unidentified. This entry belongs to a study of T cells in Graves' hyperthyroidism and ophthalmopathy. Fresh peripheral blood, 7.5 to 10 ml of it, supplied the PBMCs. Amplification yielded TCR beta CDR3 regions, with RNA transcripts as the source. TCR CDR3 underwent first-round RT-PCR with the HTBI primer set. Each CDR3 protein is one row after TCRdb ran MiXCR on the multiplex PCR reads. The sample includes around 420,000 distinct CDR3 sequences, around a sixth of them seen just once. Deletions cut 3 bases from V and 0 bases from J, with 16 bases between. CDR3 size: 16 residues. Germline V lookup: CDR1 GTSNPN, CDR2 SVGIG (reference sequence). Study conclusions and caveats: Most clonotypes that expanded in the thyroid above 0.001 also showed up in blood. Ophthalmopathy was identified by the model a median roughly six months ahead of onset.

Sequenced material: blood. The source is a young woman with Graves' hyperthyroidism. The chain carries TRBV30 and TRBJ2-3; perhaps TRBD2 as D (6 bases). CDR3 DNA sequence: TGTGCCTGGAGGAGCCGGGACTCCCCTAGCACAGATACGCAGTATTTT. Protein sequence: CAWRSRDSPSTDTQYF.